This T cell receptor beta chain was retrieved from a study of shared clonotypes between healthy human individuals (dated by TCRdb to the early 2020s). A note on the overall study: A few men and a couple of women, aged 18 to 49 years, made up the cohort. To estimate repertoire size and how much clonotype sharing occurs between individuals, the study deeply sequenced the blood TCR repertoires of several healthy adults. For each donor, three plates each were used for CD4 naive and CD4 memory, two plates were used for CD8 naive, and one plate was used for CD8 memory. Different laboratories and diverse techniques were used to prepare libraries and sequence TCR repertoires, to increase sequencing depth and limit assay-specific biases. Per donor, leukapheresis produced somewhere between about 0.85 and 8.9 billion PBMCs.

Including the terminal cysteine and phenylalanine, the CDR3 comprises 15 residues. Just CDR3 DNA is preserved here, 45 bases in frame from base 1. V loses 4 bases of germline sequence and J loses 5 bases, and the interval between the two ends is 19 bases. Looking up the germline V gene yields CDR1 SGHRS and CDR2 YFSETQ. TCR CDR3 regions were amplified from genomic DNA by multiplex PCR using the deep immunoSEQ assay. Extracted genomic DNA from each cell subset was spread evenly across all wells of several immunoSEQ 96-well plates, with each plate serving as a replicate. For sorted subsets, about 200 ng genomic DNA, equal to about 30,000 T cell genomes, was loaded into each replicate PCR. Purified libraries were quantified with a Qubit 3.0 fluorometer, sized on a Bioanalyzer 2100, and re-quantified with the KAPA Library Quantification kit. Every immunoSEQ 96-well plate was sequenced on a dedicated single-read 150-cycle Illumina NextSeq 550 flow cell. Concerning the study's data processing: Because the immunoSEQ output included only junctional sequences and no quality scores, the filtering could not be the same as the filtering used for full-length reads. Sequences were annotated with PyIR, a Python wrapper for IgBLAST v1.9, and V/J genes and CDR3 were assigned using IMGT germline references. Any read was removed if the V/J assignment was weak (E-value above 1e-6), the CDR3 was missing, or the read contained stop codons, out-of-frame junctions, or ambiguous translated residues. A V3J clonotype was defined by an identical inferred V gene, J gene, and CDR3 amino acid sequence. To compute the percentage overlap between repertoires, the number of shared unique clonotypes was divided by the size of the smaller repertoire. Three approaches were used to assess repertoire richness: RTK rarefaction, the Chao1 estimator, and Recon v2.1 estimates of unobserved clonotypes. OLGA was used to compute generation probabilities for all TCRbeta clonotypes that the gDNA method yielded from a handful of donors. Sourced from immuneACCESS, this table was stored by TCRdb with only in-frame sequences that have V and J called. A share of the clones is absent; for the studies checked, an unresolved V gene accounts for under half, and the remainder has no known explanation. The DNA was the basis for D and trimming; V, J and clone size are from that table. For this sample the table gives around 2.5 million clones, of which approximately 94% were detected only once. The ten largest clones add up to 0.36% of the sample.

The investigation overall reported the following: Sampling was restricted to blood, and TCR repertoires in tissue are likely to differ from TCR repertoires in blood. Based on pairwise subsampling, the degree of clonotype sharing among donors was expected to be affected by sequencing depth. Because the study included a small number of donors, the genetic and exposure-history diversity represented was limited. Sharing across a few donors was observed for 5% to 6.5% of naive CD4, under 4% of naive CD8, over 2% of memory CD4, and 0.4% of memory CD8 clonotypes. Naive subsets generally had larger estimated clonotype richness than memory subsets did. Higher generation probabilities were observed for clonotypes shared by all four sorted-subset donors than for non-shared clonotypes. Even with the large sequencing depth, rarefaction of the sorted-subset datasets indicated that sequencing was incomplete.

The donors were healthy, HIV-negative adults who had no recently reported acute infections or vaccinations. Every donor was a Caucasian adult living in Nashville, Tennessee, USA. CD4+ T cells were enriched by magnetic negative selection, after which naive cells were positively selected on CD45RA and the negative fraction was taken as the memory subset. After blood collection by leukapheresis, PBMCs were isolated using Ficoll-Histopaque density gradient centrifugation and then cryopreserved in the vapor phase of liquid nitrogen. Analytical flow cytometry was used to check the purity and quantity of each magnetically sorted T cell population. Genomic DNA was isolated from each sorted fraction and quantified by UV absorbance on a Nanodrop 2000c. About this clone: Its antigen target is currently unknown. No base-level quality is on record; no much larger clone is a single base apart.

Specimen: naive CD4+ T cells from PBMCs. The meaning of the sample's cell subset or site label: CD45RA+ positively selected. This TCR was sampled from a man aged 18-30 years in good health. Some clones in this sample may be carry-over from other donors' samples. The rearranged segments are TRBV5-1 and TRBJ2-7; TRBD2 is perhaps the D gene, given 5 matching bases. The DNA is TGCGCCAGCAGCCGCGGCACCATAGCGCGCCACGAGCAGTACTTC. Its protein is CASSRGTIARHEQYF.